The 10 T cell receptor beta chains in this list originate from one sample, sequenced in a study of CD8 T cells in Susac syndrome. An input of about 0.5 to 1 ug of RNA was subjected to reverse transcription using random hexamers. TCRdb processed the immunoSEQ multiplex PCR reads anew with MiXCR; each CDR3 protein has one entry. Here the sample spans under 200,000 distinct CDR3 sequences, roughly 95% being singletons. Sequencing was carried out using CD8+ T cells from PBMCs. The receptors shown here come from a human donor with multiple sclerosis.

The chain has TRBV5-1 and TRBJ1-1; TRBD1 is a possible D gene (5 bases). CDR1 is SGHRS, CDR2 YFSETQ, per germline. This CDR3 has 13 amino acids. Trimming left V 2 bases short and J 3 bases short, with 8 bases between. The CDR3 sequence: CASSFDSYTEAFF. DNA for the CDR3: TGCGCCAGCAGCTTTGACAGTTACACTGAAGCTTTCTTT.

CDR3 amino acids: CAGVRAEAFF. The CDR3, as DNA: TGTGCCGGGGTCCGGGCTGAAGCTTTCTTT. The chain recombines TRBV30 with TRBJ1-1; D is ambiguous. The CDR3 is 10 amino acids. Germline assignment: CDR1 GTSNPN and CDR2 SVGIG (reference sequence). The V end lost 8 bases, the J end lost 6 bases, and 10 bases lay between the germline ends.

V and J are TRBV9 and TRBJ1-1, with D possibly TRBD1 on 6 matching bases. Trimming removed 6 bases at V and 3 bases at J, with 15 bases between. Germline assignment: CDR1 SGDLS and CDR2 YYNGEE. The CDR3 runs to 14 residues. CDR3 protein: CASTPTGWDTEAFF. Written as DNA, the CDR3 is TGTGCCAGCACCCCCACAGGGTGGGACACTGAAGCTTTCTTT.

The chain links TRBV7-9 to TRBJ1-1, with D perhaps matching TRBD1 (6 bases). This CDR3 has 17 residues. Germline CDR1 SEHNR, CDR2 FQNEAQ (reference sequence). V lost 3 bases, J lost 1 base, and 18 bases lay in between. For the CDR3, the DNA is TGTGCCAGCAGCTTGCACTTCTTTGGACAGACGAACACTGAAGCTTTCTTT. This encodes CASSLHFFGQTNTEAFF.

This chain links TRBV7-2 with TRBJ2-7; a weak D match, TRBD1 (6 bases). Per the germline V gene, CDR1 is SGHTA and CDR2 is FQGNSA. V was trimmed by 5 bases and J by 2 bases, leaving 16 bases between them. There are 15 residues in the CDR3. The CDR3 DNA sequence: TGTGCCAGCAGCCACGACAGGTCTGTCACCTACGAGCAGTACTTC. Its translation: CASSHDRSVTYEQYF.

This rearrangement joins TRBV27 to TRBJ2-7; D is ambiguous. Germline V gene lookup returns CDR1 MNHEY and CDR2 SMNVEV (reference sequence). V lost 8 bases to trimming and J lost 8 bases, with 10 bases between them. The CDR3 extends over 10 amino acids. The chain's CDR3 is CASGNVQQYF. As DNA, the CDR3 is TGTGCCAGCGGGAATGTTCAGCAGTACTTC.

The chain has TRBV7-9 and TRBJ1-1; 7 positions match TRBD1. This CDR3 spans 15 amino acids. The junction had 6 bases not matched to a gene; V was cut back by 5 bases and J by 0 bases. Germline-derived CDR1 and CDR2 are SEHNR and FQNEAQ (reference sequence). The CDR3 loop reads CASSPGTALNTEAFF. CDR3 DNA: TGTGCCAGCAGCCCGGGGACAGCCTTGAACACTGAAGCTTTCTTT.

V and J are TRBV20-1 and TRBJ2-7; D is possibly TRBD1 (6 bases). In germline, CDR1 is DFQATT, CDR2 SNEGSKA (reference sequence). V lost 6 bases to trimming and J lost 4 bases, with 13 bases between them. The length of the CDR3 is 12 residues. The CDR3 reads CSATGQWYEQYF. In DNA form, the CDR3 reads TGCAGTGCCACTGGACAGTGGTACGAGCAGTACTTC.

This rearrangement joins TRBV27 to TRBJ2-5; TRBD1 matches 9 bases. The CDR3 consists of 15 residues. The V gene's germline CDR1 is MNHEY and CDR2 SMNVEV (reference sequence). The junction had 2 bases not matched to a gene; V was cut back by 0 bases and J by 3 bases. Written as DNA, the CDR3 is TGTGCCAGCAGTTTATCTGGGACAGGGAAAGAGACCCAGTACTTC. This sequence encodes CASSLSGTGKETQYF.

The rearrangement uses TRBV7-6 and TRBJ2-3; no clear D gene. Per the germline V gene, CDR1 is SGHVS and CDR2 is FNYEAQ. V was clipped by 1 base and J by 5 bases, with 13 bases between them. The CDR3 runs 15 residues. DNA for the CDR3: TGTGCCAGCAGCTTAGAAACCTCCTCCCGAGATACGCAGTATTTT. It is translated as CASSLETSSRDTQYF.